Listed below are T cell receptor beta chains from one sample, sequenced in a study of CD4 and CD8 cells across lung adenocarcinoma regions. TCRdb passed the PCR reads through MiXCR, listing each CDR3 protein once. The sample has over 7,500 distinct CDR3 sequences, about 50% seen once. Sample: CD8+ T cells from the margin of a lung tumor. The receptor source for this set is a female donor with lung adenocarcinoma. The CD4 and CD8 labels of this study may be unreliable. Each CDR3 is given with its conserved first and last residue. Each record gives: V gene, clone size, J gene, D gene, CDR3 protein, CDR3 DNA. D genes are given only for firm matches. Size is stated for part of the rows, as once, few or many counts, or as a class when the clone is expanded.

V: TRBV4-1; size: many; J: TRBJ2-3; D: NA; CDR3: CASSQVAYTDTQYF; DNA: TGCGCCAGCAGCCAAGTTGCATACACAGATACGCAGTATTTT
V: TRBV9; size: NA; J: TRBJ2-7; D: NA; CDR3: CASSVDRVGTNAQYF; DNA: TGTGCCAGCAGCGTAGATCGGGTGGGCACAAATGCGCAGTACTTC
V: TRBV6-1; size: medium-sized; J: TRBJ2-1; D: TRBD1; CDR3: CASRGQGYNEQFF; DNA: TGTGCCAGCAGGGGACAGGGGTACAATGAGCAGTTCTTC
V: TRBV6-5; size: medium-sized; J: TRBJ1-2; D: NA; CDR3: CASNLGGTAYGYTF; DNA: TGTGCCAGCAATCTTGGAGGGACCGCCTATGGCTACACCTTC
V: TRBV27; size: medium-sized; J: TRBJ2-7; D: NA; CDR3: CASSLLRGFEQYF; DNA: TGTGCCAGCAGTTTGTTGAGGGGGTTCGAGCAGTACTTC
V: TRBV9; size: once; J: TRBJ2-2; D: TRBD2; CDR3: CASTVRGGTMNTGELFF; DNA: TGTGCCAGCACCGTACGGGGGGGGACCATGAACACCGGGGAGCTGTTTTTT
V: TRBV6-1; size: NA; J: TRBJ2-3; D: NA; CDR3: CAGSGWRDKETQYF; DNA: TGTGCGGGGAGTGGGTGGAGGGACAAAGAGACCCAGTATTTT
V: TRBV6-1; size: NA; J: TRBJ2-5; D: TRBD1; CDR3: CASSPTGGGETQYF; DNA: TGTGCCAGCAGCCCCACAGGGGGTGGAGAGACCCAGTACTTC
V: TRBV10-2; size: NA; J: TRBJ2-5; D: NA; CDR3: CASSGQDQETQYF; DNA: TGCGCCAGCTCGGGTCAGGACCAAGAGACCCAGTACTTC
V: TRBV27; size: many; J: TRBJ2-5; D: NA; CDR3: CASSLSLGIQETQYF; DNA: TGTGCCAGCAGTTTAAGTTTGGGCATTCAAGAGACCCAGTACTTC
V: TRBV4-2; size: few; J: TRBJ2-3; D: NA; CDR3: CASSQVIGDTQYF; DNA: TGTGCCAGCAGCCAAGTCATCGGAGATACGCAGTATTTT
V: TRBV27; size: NA; J: TRBJ2-2; D: TRBD2; CDR3: CASSLYLAGGSGELFF; DNA: TGTGCCAGCAGTTTATATTTGGCGGGAGGGTCCGGGGAGCTGTTTTTT
V: TRBV6-1; size: NA; J: TRBJ2-5; D: TRBD1; CDR3: CASSESGGIETQYF; DNA: TGTGCCAGCAGTGAGTCAGGGGGCATAGAGACCCAGTACTTC
V: TRBV7-2; size: few; J: TRBJ1-4; D: NA; CDR3: CASSSQGLNEKLFF; DNA: TGTGCCAGCAGCTCTCAGGGCTTGAATGAAAAACTGTTTTTT
V: TRBV9; size: NA; J: TRBJ2-3; D: TRBD1; CDR3: CASSPRQGPRADTQYF; DNA: TGTGCCAGCAGCCCGAGACAGGGTCCCAGGGCAGATACGCAGTATTTT
V: TRBV27; size: NA; J: TRBJ2-5; D: TRBD2; CDR3: CASRARGGAGGRDQETQYF; DNA: TGTGCCAGCAGAGCCAGGGGGGGGGCGGGGGGGCGTGACCAAGAGACCCAGTACTTC
V: TRBV10-1; size: medium-sized; J: TRBJ2-1; D: TRBD2; CDR3: CASSERVGRVYNEQFF; DNA: TGCGCCAGCAGTGAGAGGGTCGGGAGGGTATACAATGAGCAGTTCTTC
V: TRBV6-1; size: large; J: TRBJ2-5; D: NA; CDR3: CASSEVVLAGETQYF; DNA: TGTGCCAGCAGTGAAGTGGTACTAGCCGGCGAGACCCAGTACTTC
V: TRBV6-5; size: many; J: TRBJ1-2; D: NA; CDR3: CASSYSIQVNYGYTF; DNA: TGTGCCAGCAGTTACTCGATACAGGTTAACTATGGCTACACCTTC
V: TRBV10-3; size: NA; J: TRBJ1-1; D: NA; CDR3: CAISDRGNTEAFF; DNA: TGTGCCATCAGTGATAGGGGAAACACTGAAGCTTTCTTT
V: TRBV20-1; size: NA; J: TRBJ1-4; D: NA; CDR3: CSAISRVNEKLFF; DNA: TGCAGTGCTATTAGCAGGGTAAATGAAAAACTGTTTTTT
V: TRBV28; size: NA; J: TRBJ2-7; D: TRBD2; CDR3: CASSPGTSYTKSSYEQYF; DNA: TGTGCCAGCAGTCCCGGGACTAGCTATACAAAGAGCTCCTACGAGCAGTACTTC
V: TRBV12-3/TRBV12-4; size: many; J: TRBJ2-3; D: NA; CDR3: CASSLVRGSTDTQYF; DNA: TGTGCCAGCAGTTTAGTGCGGGGTAGCACAGATACGCAGTATTTT
V: TRBV27; size: NA; J: TRBJ2-5; D: NA; CDR3: CGSGDPDTQYF; DNA: TGTGGCAGCGGTGACCCAGATACCCAGTACTTC
V: TRBV6-5; size: many; J: TRBJ2-5; D: NA; CDR3: CASSYLTGQETQYF; DNA: TGTGCCAGCAGTTACCTCACGGGGCAAGAGACCCAGTACTTC
V: TRBV7-6; size: NA; J: TRBJ2-2; D: TRBD1; CDR3: CASSLTGGTGELFF; DNA: TGTGCCAGCAGCTTGACAGGGGGCACCGGGGAGCTGTTTTTT
V: TRBV24-1; size: few; J: TRBJ2-2; D: NA; CDR3: CATSLGPGELFF; DNA: TGTGCCACCAGTTTGGGGCCCGGGGAGCTGTTTTTT
V: TRBV12-3/TRBV12-4; size: NA; J: TRBJ2-3; D: NA; CDR3: CASSTQRLAGTEAQYF; DNA: TGTGCCAGCAGCACCCAAAGGCTTGCGGGAACAGAGGCGCAGTATTTT
V: TRBV25-1; size: NA; J: TRBJ2-7; D: NA; CDR3: CASSDDVQETQYF; DNA: TGTGCCAGCAGTGACGACGTCCAAGAGACGCAGTACTTC
V: TRBV6-1; size: once; J: TRBJ2-2; D: TRBD1; CDR3: CASTRGRGTGALFF; DNA: TGTGCCAGCACCAGGGGGCGGGGCACCGGGGCGCTGTTTTTT
V: TRBV4-1; size: NA; J: TRBJ1-1; D: TRBD1; CDR3: CASSQGQGRTEAFF; DNA: TGCGCCAGCAGCCAAGGACAGGGGAGGACTGAAGCTTTCTTT
V: TRBV6-1; size: few; J: TRBJ1-4; D: TRBD1; CDR3: CASRQGVEKKLFF; DNA: TGTGCCAGCCGACAGGGCGTTGAGAAAAAACTGTTTTTT
V: TRBV6-1; size: NA; J: TRBJ2-2; D: TRBD1; CDR3: CASSPSPWGVNTGELYF; DNA: TGTGCCAGCAGCCCCTCCCCTTGGGGTGTGAACACAGGGGAGCTGTATTTT
V: TRBV27; size: NA; J: TRBJ2-7; D: NA; CDR3: CASSSQSGYEQYF; DNA: TGTGCCAGCAGCTCCCAAAGCGGCTACGAGCAGTACTTC
V: TRBV27; size: NA; J: TRBJ2-5; D: NA; CDR3: CASGGKGGGGKETQYF; DNA: TGTGCCAGCGGGGGAAAGGGGGGCGGGGGTAAAGAGACCCAGTACTTC
V: TRBV5-1; size: NA; J: TRBJ2-7; D: NA; CDR3: CASRQGSYKDYEQYF; DNA: TGCGCCAGCCGGCAAGGGAGCTATAAAGACTACGAGCAGTACTTC
V: TRBV27; size: NA; J: TRBJ2-5; D: TRBD2; CDR3: CSGRPGVRDPDTQYF; DNA: TGTTCCGGGAGGCCGGGGGTTCGTGACCCAGATACCCAGTACTTC
V: TRBV5-1; size: once; J: TRBJ2-5; D: TRBD1; CDR3: CASSLVGQYQETQYF; DNA: TGCGCCAGCAGCTTGGTGGGACAGTACCAAGAGACCCAGTACTTC
V: TRBV5-1; size: few; J: TRBJ1-1; D: NA; CDR3: CASSLGYNTEAFF; DNA: TGCGCCAGCAGCTTGGGGTACAACACTGAAGCTTTCTTT
V: TRBV7-6; size: many; J: TRBJ2-5; D: NA; CDR3: CASSRTPGNQETQYF; DNA: TGTGCCAGCAGTCGAACGCCGGGAAACCAAGAGACCCAGTACTTC
V: TRBV27; size: once; J: TRBJ2-4; D: NA; CDR3: CASSVSGPGAKNTQYF; DNA: TGTGCCAGCAGTGTCTCGGGGCCGGGAGCGAAAAACACGCAGTATTTC
V: TRBV10-3; size: NA; J: TRBJ2-3; D: NA; CDR3: CAGHGGGSTETQYF; DNA: TGTGCGGGCCACGGGGGCGGTAGCACAGAGACCCAGTATTTT
V: TRBV6-1; size: medium-sized; J: TRBJ2-2; D: TRBD1; CDR3: CASSVRGGANTGELFF; DNA: TGTGCCAGCAGTGTGCGAGGGGGCGCGAACACCGGGGAGCTGTTTTTT
V: TRBV14; size: many; J: TRBJ2-1; D: NA; CDR3: CASSQNLQGRREQFF; DNA: TGTGCCAGCAGCCAAAATCTTCAGGGTAGGCGTGAGCAGTTCTTC
V: TRBV7-6; size: NA; J: TRBJ2-1; D: NA; CDR3: CASSLARNEQFF; DNA: TGTGCCAGCAGCTTAGCTCGCAATGAGCAGTTCTTC
V: TRBV2; size: NA; J: TRBJ2-3; D: NA; CDR3: CASSDFLGTPGDTQYF; DNA: TGTGCCAGCAGCGACTTTTTAGGGACCCCGGGAGATACGCAGTATTTT
V: TRBV10-2; size: once; J: TRBJ2-1; D: NA; CDR3: CASVGGKVYNEQFF; DNA: TGCGCCAGTGTTGGCGGGAAAGTCTACAATGAGCAGTTCTTC
V: TRBV6-4; size: NA; J: TRBJ2-3; D: TRBD2; CDR3: CASSDSTSGDTDTQYF; DNA: TGTGCCAGCAGTGATTCGACTAGCGGGGACACAGATACGCAGTATTTT
V: TRBV7-9; size: few; J: TRBJ2-3; D: NA; CDR3: CASSLDISTDTQYF; DNA: TGTGCCAGCAGCTTGGACATTAGCACAGATACGCAGTATTTT
V: TRBV3-1; size: NA; J: TRBJ2-1; D: NA; CDR3: CASSQGKRGVTRGEEQFF; DNA: TGTGCCAGCAGCCAAGGGAAAAGGGGCGTAACACGCGGGGAGGAGCAGTTCTTC
V: TRBV4-1; size: NA; J: TRBJ2-1; D: TRBD1; CDR3: CASSHAGQGNEQFF; DNA: TGCGCCAGCAGCCATGCGGGACAGGGCAATGAGCAGTTCTTC
V: TRBV27; size: NA; J: TRBJ2-3; D: NA; CDR3: CASSGNSVPDTQYF; DNA: TGTGCCAGCAGTGGAAACTCAGTCCCAGATACGCAGTATTTT
V: TRBV6-1; size: NA; J: TRBJ2-3; D: TRBD1; CDR3: CASSESTGGTETQYF; DNA: TGTGCCAGCAGTGAATCGACAGGGGGCACAGAGACCCAGTATTTT
V: TRBV7-2; size: few; J: TRBJ2-1; D: TRBD1; CDR3: CASSGGQSSYNEQFF; DNA: TGTGCCAGCAGCGGGGGACAGAGCTCCTACAATGAGCAGTTCTTC
V: TRBV6-1; size: once; J: TRBJ2-3; D: NA; CDR3: CAGQDSGAKNTQYF; DNA: TGTGCCGGCCAGGATAGCGGAGCCAAAAACACGCAGTATTTC